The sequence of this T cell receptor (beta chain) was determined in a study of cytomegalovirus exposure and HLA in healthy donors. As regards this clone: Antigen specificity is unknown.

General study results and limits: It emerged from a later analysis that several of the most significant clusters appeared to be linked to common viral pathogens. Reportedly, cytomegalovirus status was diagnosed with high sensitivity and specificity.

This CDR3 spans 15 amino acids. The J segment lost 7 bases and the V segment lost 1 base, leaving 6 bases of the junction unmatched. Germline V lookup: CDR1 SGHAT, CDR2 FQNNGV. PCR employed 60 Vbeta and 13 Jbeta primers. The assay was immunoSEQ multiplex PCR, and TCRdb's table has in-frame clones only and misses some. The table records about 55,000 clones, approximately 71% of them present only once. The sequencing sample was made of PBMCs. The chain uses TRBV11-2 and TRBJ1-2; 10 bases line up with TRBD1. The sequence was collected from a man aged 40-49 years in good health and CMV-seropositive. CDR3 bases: TGTGCCAGCAGCTTAGTCTGGACAGGGGGAGGTGGCTACACCTTC. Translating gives CASSLVWTGGGGYTF.